This paragraph covers one T cell receptor beta chain sequence. The data were taken from a study of blood T cell repertoires in COVID-19. Repertoires were generated with immunoSEQ multiplex PCR, while TCRdb's copy carries only in-frame clones and drops some. Of 150,000 or so clones in the sample, roughly 91% were seen once. This CDR3 is 14 amino acids long. Trimming left V 6 bases short and J 8 bases short, with 16 bases between. Germline lookup yields CDR1 LNHDA and CDR2 SQIVND (reference sequence). The V and J genes are TRBV19 and TRBJ1-4; no definite D call. The material sequenced was peripheral blood. The sequence came from a man between 60 and 75 years old with COVID-19, enrolled during active disease. The CDR3 reads CASSLHGAGEKLFF. The CDR3 DNA sequence: TGTGCCAGTAGCCTCCATGGCGCGGGGGAAAAACTGTTTTTT.